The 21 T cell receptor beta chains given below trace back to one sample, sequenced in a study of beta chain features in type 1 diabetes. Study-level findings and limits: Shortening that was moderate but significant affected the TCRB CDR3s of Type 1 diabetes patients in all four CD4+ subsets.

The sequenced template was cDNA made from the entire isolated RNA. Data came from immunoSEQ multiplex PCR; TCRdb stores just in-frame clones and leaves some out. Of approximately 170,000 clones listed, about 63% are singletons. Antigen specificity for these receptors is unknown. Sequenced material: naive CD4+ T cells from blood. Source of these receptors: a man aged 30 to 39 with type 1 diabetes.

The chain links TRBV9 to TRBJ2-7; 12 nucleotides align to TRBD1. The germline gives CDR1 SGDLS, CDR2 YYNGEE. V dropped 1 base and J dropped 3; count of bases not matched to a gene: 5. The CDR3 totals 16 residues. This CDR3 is CASSVLGQGAFYEQYF. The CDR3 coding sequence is TGTGCCAGCAGCGTATTGGGACAGGGGGCATTCTACGAGCAGTACTTC.

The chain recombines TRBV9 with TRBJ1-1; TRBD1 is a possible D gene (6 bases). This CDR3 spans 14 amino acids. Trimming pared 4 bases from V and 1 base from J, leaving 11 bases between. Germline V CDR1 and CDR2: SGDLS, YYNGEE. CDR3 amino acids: CASSPWTENTEAFF. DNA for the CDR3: TGTGCCAGCAGCCCGTGGACAGAGAACACTGAAGCTTTCTTT.

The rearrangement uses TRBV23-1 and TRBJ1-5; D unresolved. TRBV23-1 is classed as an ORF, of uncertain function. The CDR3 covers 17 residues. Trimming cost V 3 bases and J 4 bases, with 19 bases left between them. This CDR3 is CASSHPVKGGENQPQHF. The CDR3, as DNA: TGCGCCAGCAGTCATCCGGTGAAGGGCGGGGAAAATCAGCCCCAGCATTTT.

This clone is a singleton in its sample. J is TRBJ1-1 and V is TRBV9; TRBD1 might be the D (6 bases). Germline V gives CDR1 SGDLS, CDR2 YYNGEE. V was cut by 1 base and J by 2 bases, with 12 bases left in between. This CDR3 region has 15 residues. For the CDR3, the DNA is TGTGCCAGCAGCGTACCAGGGGATGGCAACACTGAAGCTTTCTTT. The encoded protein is CASSVPGDGNTEAFF.

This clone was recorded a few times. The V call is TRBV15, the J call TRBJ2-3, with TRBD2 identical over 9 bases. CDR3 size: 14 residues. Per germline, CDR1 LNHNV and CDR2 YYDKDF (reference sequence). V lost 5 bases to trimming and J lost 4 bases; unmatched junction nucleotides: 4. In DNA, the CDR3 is TGTGCCACCAGCGTAGGACTAGCGTCAGATACGCAGTATTTT. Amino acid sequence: CATSVGLASDTQYF.

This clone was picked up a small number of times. In DNA form, the CDR3 reads TGTGCCTGGACCGAGGGGACGTTAAACAATGAGCAGTTCTTC. Its protein product is CAWTEGTLNNEQFF. J is TRBJ2-1 and V is TRBV30, with D perhaps being TRBD1 or TRBD2 (5 bases each). The germline V and J ends were trimmed by 4 bases and 5 bases, with 15 bases remaining between them. CDR1 is GTSNPN and CDR2 is SVGIG in the germline V gene (reference sequence). The length of the CDR3 is 14 residues.

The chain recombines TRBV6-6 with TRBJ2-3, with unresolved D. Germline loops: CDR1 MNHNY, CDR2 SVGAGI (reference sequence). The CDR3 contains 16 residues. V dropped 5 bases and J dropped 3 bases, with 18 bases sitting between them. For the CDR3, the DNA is TGTGCCAGCAGTGGCTTGGGCGAGAAATTGACAGATACGCAGTATTTT. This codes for CASSGLGEKLTDTQYF.

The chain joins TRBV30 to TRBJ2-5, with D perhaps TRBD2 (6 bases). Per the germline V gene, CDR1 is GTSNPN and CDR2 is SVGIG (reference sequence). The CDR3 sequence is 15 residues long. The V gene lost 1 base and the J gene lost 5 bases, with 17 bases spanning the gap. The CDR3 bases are TGTGCCTGGAGTGAAGGGATGGGGGGAAGCGAGACCCAGTACTTC. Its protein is CAWSEGMGGSETQYF.

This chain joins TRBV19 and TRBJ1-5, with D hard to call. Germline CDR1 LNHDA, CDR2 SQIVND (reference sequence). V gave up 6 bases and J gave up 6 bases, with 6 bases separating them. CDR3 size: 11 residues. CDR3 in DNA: TGTGCCAGTAGCCATGGTCAGCCCCAGCATTTT. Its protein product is CASSHGQPQHF.

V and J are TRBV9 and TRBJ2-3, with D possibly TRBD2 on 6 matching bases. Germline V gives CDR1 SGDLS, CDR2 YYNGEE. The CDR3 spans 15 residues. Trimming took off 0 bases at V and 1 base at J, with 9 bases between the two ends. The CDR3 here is CASSVDPSGTDTQYF. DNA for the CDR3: TGTGCCAGCAGCGTAGACCCTAGCGGCACAGATACGCAGTATTTT.

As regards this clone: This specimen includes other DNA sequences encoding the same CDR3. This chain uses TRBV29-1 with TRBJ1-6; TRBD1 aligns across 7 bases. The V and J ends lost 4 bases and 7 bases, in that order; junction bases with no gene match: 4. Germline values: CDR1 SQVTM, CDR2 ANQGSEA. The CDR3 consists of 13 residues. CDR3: CSVGTGGNSPLHF. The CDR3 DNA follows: TGCAGCGTTGGGACAGGAGGGAATTCACCCCTCCACTTT.

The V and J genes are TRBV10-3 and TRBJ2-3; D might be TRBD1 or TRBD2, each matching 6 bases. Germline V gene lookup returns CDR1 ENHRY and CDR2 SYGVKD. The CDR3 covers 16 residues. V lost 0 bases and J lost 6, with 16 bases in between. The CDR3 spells CAISESLGGGQDTQYF. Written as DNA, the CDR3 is TGTGCCATCAGTGAGTCTCTAGGTGGGGGGCAGGATACGCAGTATTTT.

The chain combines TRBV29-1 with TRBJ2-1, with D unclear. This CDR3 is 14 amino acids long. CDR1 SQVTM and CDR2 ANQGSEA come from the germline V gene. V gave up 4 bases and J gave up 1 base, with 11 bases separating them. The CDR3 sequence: CSVGARVSYNEQFF. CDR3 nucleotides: TGCAGCGTTGGGGCTAGAGTTTCCTACAATGAGCAGTTCTTC.

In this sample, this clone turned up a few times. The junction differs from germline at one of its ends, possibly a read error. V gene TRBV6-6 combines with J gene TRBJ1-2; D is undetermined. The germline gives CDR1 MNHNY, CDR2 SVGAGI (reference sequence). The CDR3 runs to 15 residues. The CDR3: CRTWNQGSPDYGYTF. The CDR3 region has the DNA TGCCGCACATGGAATCAAGGAAGCCCAGACTATGGCTACACCTTC.

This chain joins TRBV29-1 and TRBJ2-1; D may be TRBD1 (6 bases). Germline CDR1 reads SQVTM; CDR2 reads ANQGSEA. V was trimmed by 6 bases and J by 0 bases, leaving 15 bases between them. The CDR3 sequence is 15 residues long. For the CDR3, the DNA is TGCAGCGTCGCCAGACAGGATAGCTCCTACAATGAGCAGTTCTTC. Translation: CSVARQDSSYNEQFF.

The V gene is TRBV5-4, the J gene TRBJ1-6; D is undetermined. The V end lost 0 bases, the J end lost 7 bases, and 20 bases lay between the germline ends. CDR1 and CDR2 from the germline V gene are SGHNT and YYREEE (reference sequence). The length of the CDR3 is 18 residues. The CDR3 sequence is CASSLGIALSDDNSPLHF. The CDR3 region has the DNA TGTGCCAGCAGCTTGGGGATTGCATTATCGGATGACAATTCACCCCTCCACTTT.

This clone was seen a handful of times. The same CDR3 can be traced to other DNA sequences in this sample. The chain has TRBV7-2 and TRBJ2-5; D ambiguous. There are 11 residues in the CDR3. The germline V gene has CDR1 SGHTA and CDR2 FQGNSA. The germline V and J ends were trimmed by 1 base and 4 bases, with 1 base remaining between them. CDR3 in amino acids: CASSLVETQYF. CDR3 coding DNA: TGTGCCAGCAGCTTAGTAGAGACCCAGTACTTC. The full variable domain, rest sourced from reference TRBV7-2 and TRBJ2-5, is GAGVSQSPSNKVTEKGKDVELRCDPISGHTALYWYRQSLGQGLEFLIYFQGNSAPDKSGLPSDRFSAERTGGSVSTLTIQRTQQEDSAVYLCASSLVETQYFGPGTRLLVL.

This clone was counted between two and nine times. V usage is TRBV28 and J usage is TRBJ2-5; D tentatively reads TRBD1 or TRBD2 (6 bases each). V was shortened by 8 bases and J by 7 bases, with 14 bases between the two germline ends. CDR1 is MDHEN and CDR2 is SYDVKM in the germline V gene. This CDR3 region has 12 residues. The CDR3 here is CASLSGGGTQYF. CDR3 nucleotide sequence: TGTGCCAGCCTATCCGGGGGCGGGACCCAGTACTTC.

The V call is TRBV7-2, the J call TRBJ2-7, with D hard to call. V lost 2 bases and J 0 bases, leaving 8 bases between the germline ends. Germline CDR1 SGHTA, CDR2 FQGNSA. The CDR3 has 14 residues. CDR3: CASSLLVNSYEQYF. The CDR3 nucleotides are TGTGCCAGCAGCTTACTCGTTAACTCCTACGAGCAGTACTTC. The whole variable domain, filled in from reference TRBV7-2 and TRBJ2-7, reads GAGVSQSPSNKVTEKGKDVELRCDPISGHTALYWYRQSLGQGLEFLIYFQGNSAPDKSGLPSDRFSAERTGGSVSTLTIQRTQQEDSAVYLCASSLLVNSYEQYFGPGTRLTVT.

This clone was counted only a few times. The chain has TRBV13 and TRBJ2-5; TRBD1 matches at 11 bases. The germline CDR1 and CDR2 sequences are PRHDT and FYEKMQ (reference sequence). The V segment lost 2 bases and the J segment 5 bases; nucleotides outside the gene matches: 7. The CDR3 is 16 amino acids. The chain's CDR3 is CASSLTGQGAYETQYF. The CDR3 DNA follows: TGTGCCAGCAGCTTAACAGGACAGGGGGCTTACGAGACCCAGTACTTC.

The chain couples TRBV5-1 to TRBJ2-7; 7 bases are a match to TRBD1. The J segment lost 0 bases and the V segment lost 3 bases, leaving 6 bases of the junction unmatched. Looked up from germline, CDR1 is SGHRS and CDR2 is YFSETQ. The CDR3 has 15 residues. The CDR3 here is CASSWDGTVSYEQYF. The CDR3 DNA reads TGCGCCAGCAGCTGGGACGGGACAGTCTCCTACGAGCAGTACTTC.